Below, 14 T cell receptor beta chains from the same sample are listed, as sequenced in a study of shared clonotypes between healthy human individuals. TCRdb's copy holds only in-frame clones and misses some; the assay was immunoSEQ multiplex PCR. The repertoire includes about 1.5 million clones, roughly 96% of them detected once, and 1% to 1.5% sits in the top ten. Sequencing was carried out using naive CD4+ T cells sorted from blood. Subset reported: CD45RA+ positively selected. The receptor set was obtained from a man younger than 40 in good health.

The chain links TRBV28 to TRBJ1-1; D gene ambiguous. The germline V and J ends were trimmed by 8 bases and 6 bases, with 13 bases remaining between them. Looked up from germline, CDR1 is MDHEN and CDR2 is SYDVKM. The CDR3 is 12 amino acids. The CDR3 reads CASGTRPAEAFF. The CDR3 nucleotides read TGTGCCAGCGGCACCCGACCGGCTGAAGCTTTCTTT.

The V and J genes are TRBV5-1 and TRBJ2-2; 14 bases line up with TRBD2. The length of the CDR3 is 17 residues. CDR1 and CDR2 from the germline V gene are SGHRS and YFSETQ. Trimming at V came to 3 bases and at J to 7 bases, leaving 8 bases not matched to a gene. CDR3 coding DNA: TGCGCCAGCAGCTCGGGACTAGCGGGAGTCTCGAACGGGGAGCTGTTTTTT. Translation: CASSSGLAGVSNGELFF.

This clone was picked up one time. The V call is TRBV7-8, the J call TRBJ2-7; a weak D match, TRBD1 (5 bases). V lost 0 bases to trimming and J lost 3 bases, with 9 bases between them. Germline lookup yields CDR1 SGHVS and CDR2 FQNEAQ. The CDR3 consists of 14 residues. CDR3 in amino acids: CASSLARQGYEQYF. In DNA, the CDR3 is TGTGCCAGCAGCTTAGCGCGGCAGGGCTACGAGCAGTACTTC.

The V gene is TRBV28, the J gene TRBJ2-7; D gene uncertain. The ends were cut back, 8 bases at V and 3 bases at J, with 14 bases in the middle. Germline V gene data show CDR1 as MDHEN and CDR2 as SYDVKM. This CDR3 is built from 13 residues. The CDR3 DNA follows: TGTGCCAGCTACCCCGCCAGTCGCTACGAGCAGTACTTC. Amino acids: CASYPASRYEQYF.

This clone showed up just once. The V gene is TRBV6-1, the J gene TRBJ1-5, with TRBD1 as a possible D gene (5 bases). Trimming pared 11 bases from V and 7 bases from J, leaving 18 bases between. The CDR3 extends over 13 amino acids. CDR1 is MNHNS and CDR2 is SASEGT in the germline V gene. As DNA, the CDR3 is TGTGCCCCCAGGGCCGTTTTGGGGCAGCCCCAGCATTTT. This gives the protein CAPRAVLGQPQHF.

The chain recombines TRBV7-2 with TRBJ2-1; tentatively, D is TRBD2 (5 bases). CDR1 and CDR2 from the germline V gene are SGHTA and FQGNSA. V dropped 3 bases and J dropped 4 bases, with 16 bases sitting between them. This CDR3 comprises 16 residues. CDR3 residues: CASSFPGLPSYNEQFF. DNA of the CDR3: TGTGCCAGCAGCTTCCCCGGACTCCCCTCATACAATGAGCAGTTCTTC. Full variable domain (missing parts from reference TRBV7-2 and TRBJ2-1): GAGVSQSPSNKVTEKGKDVELRCDPISGHTALYWYRQSLGQGLEFLIYFQGNSAPDKSGLPSDRFSAERTGGSVSTLTIQRTQQEDSAVYLCASSFPGLPSYNEQFFGPGTRLTVL.

This clone showed up just once. Other DNA sequences in the sample encode the same CDR3. The V and J genes are TRBV28 and TRBJ2-1; 9 bases agree with TRBD2. The CDR3 extends over 16 amino acids. The V gene's germline CDR1 is MDHEN and CDR2 SYDVKM. J was trimmed by 0 bases and V by 5 bases; bases with no gene match: 5. Written as DNA, the CDR3 is TGTGCCAGCAGTCCACATAGCGGGAGCTCCTACAATGAGCAGTTCTTC. Protein: CASSPHSGSSYNEQFF.

V usage is TRBV4-3 and J usage is TRBJ2-3; D gene uncertain. This CDR3 region has 13 residues. V lost 2 bases to trimming and J lost 4 bases, with 7 bases between them. CDR1 is LGHNA, CDR2 YSLEER, per germline. CDR3 DNA: TGCGCCAGCAGCCAAACTTTTTCAGATACGCAGTATTTT. It encodes CASSQTFSDTQYF.

The V call is TRBV7-9, the J call TRBJ2-7; 7 bases map to TRBD1. Germline V gives CDR1 SEHNR, CDR2 FQNEAQ (reference sequence). The CDR3 is made up of 15 amino acids. The ends lost 2 bases at V and 2 bases at J; junction bases unmatched: 6. CDR3 sequence reads: CASSLRQGNAYEQYF. The CDR3 DNA reads as TGTGCCAGCAGCTTACGACAGGGTAATGCCTACGAGCAGTACTTC.

A note on this clone: The same CDR3 arises from other DNA sequences in this sample as well. This chain uses TRBV5-1 with TRBJ2-6; TRBD2 is a possible D gene (7 bases). V gave up 0 bases and J gave up 2 bases, with 9 bases separating them. Germline assignment: CDR1 SGHRS and CDR2 YFSETQ. The CDR3 contains 16 residues. This chain's CDR3 is CASSLDGGPGANVLTF. The CDR3 bases are TGCGCCAGCAGCTTGGACGGGGGGCCTGGGGCCAACGTCCTGACTTTC.

The V gene is TRBV7-2, the J gene TRBJ2-1, with a possible D match to TRBD1 (6 bases). Per germline, CDR1 SGHTA and CDR2 FQGNSA. The CDR3 has 11 amino acids. The germline V and J ends were trimmed by 8 bases and 8 bases, with 10 bases remaining between them. Here the CDR3 reads CASGGIYEQFF. The CDR3 DNA reads as TGTGCCAGCGGGGGCATTTATGAGCAGTTCTTC. Drawing the rest from reference TRBV7-2 and TRBJ2-1, the complete variable domain is GAGVSQSPSNKVTEKGKDVELRCDPISGHTALYWYRQSLGQGLEFLIYFQGNSAPDKSGLPSDRFSAERTGGSVSTLTIQRTQQEDSAVYLCASGGIYEQFFGPGTRLTVL.

The gene calls are TRBV9 and TRBJ2-1, with D possibly being TRBD2 (6 bases). V was clipped by 0 bases and J by 9 bases, with 13 bases between them. The CDR3 sequence is 14 residues long. Germline V gives CDR1 SGDLS, CDR2 YYNGEE. This CDR3 is CASSVAGGTREQFF. The CDR3 DNA sequence: TGTGCCAGCAGCGTAGCCGGGGGAACGCGTGAGCAGTTCTTC.

The table lists this clone with a count of one. This chain links TRBV5-1 with TRBJ1-1; maybe TRBD1 (6 bases). Germline CDR1 is SGHRS and CDR2 is YFSETQ. The ends were cut back, 5 bases at V and 7 bases at J, with 18 bases in the middle. The CDR3 length is 14 residues. The CDR3 sequence is CASRLQGGSNEAFF. In DNA, the CDR3 is TGCGCCAGCAGATTGCAAGGGGGATCTAATGAAGCTTTCTTT. Drawing the rest from reference TRBV5-1 and TRBJ1-1, the complete variable domain is KAGVTQTPRYLIKTRGQQVTLSCSPISGHRSVSWYQQTPGQGLQFLFEYFSETQRNKGNFPGRFSGRQFSNSRSEMNVSTLELGDSALYLCASRLQGGSNEAFFGQGTRLTVV.

This clone was detected once. The chain has TRBV9 and TRBJ1-4; a possible D gene is TRBD1 (5 bases). V lost 4 bases and J lost 0, with 13 bases in between. The CDR3 extends over 16 amino acids. Germline V CDR1 and CDR2: SGDLS, YYNGEE. CDR3 sequence reads: CASSNRGMATNEKLFF. The CDR3 DNA reads as TGTGCCAGCAGCAATAGGGGAATGGCAACTAATGAAAAACTGTTTTTT.